These T cell receptor beta chains were read from a single sample in a study of blood T cell repertoires in COVID-19. The protocol was immunoSEQ multiplex PCR, while the TCRdb copy is restricted to in-frame clones and leaves out a portion. This table has under 150,000 clones, 88% appearing once. The source material was PBMCs or T cells enriched from blood (not recorded which). These TCRs come from a woman in her 30s with acute COVID-19. The CDR3 runs from the conserved cysteine through the conserved F or W. A D gene is named only where the DNA matches it firmly. Not all rows give a size; the values are once, few, many and, for expanded clones, a class.

d_call clone_size j_call v_call cdr3_nt cdr3_aa
TRBD2 NA TRBJ2-2 TRBV6-4 TGTGCCAGCAGACCTGAACTACGTGGCGGGAGCGCCACCGGGGAGCTGTTTTTT CASRPELRGGSATGELFF
NA NA TRBJ1-1 TRBV13 TGTGCCAGCAGCTTAGAAGGGGCCGACACTGAAGCTTTCTTT CASSLEGADTEAFF
NA NA TRBJ1-5 TRBV19 TGTGCCAGTAGTATAGGAACGGTTAGCAATCAGCCCCAGCATTTT CASSIGTVSNQPQHF
NA NA TRBJ1-1 TRBV6-6 TGTGCCAGCAGTTACGCGACAGGATTGAACACTGAAGCTTTCTTT CASSYATGLNTEAFF
TRBD1 NA TRBJ1-2 TRBV5-3 TGTGCCAGAAGCTTGACCGGACAGGGTGGGAACTATGGCTACACCTTC CARSLTGQGGNYGYTF
NA NA TRBJ2-1 TRBV19 TGTGCCAGTAGTATATCCCCCAGTGTCAATGAGCAGTTCTTC CASSISPSVNEQFF
TRBD1 NA TRBJ1-4 TRBV5-1 TGCGCCAGCAGCCAGGGGACAGTTGCAACTAATGAAAAACTGTTTTTT CASSQGTVATNEKLFF
NA NA TRBJ2-1 TRBV27 TGTGCCAGCAGTTTGACTAGCTCCTACAATGAGCAGTTCTTC CASSLTSSYNEQFF
TRBD2 NA TRBJ2-1 TRBV4-3 TGCGCCAGCAGCCAAGGGTCCGGGACTAGCGGCTACAATGAGCAGTTCTTC CASSQGSGTSGYNEQFF
TRBD1 NA TRBJ1-1 TRBV27 TGTGCCAGCAGCCCCCTACAGGGGTTTGAAGCTTTCTTT CASSPLQGFEAFF
TRBD2 once TRBJ2-2 TRBV28 TGTGCCAGCAGTTTGACTAGCGGACACGGGGAGCTGTTTTTT CASSLTSGHGELFF
NA NA TRBJ1-2 TRBV30 TGTGCCTGGAGTGTAAAGGCAGGCGCGGGCTACACCTTC CAWSVKAGAGYTF
NA NA TRBJ1-1 TRBV14 TGTGCCAGCAGCAACGCGGGGGCGAAAGCTTTCTTT CASSNAGAKAFF
TRBD1 few TRBJ1-3 TRBV27 TGTGCCAGCAGTTTAGGACTCCCGGGACAGGGATCTGGAAACACCATATATTTT CASSLGLPGQGSGNTIYF
TRBD2 NA TRBJ2-3 TRBV4-2 TGTGCCAGCAGCCAAGAGGCTAGTAGCGGGACTAGCACAGATACGCAGTATTTT CASSQEASSGTSTDTQYF
NA once TRBJ1-2 TRBV29-1 TGCAGCGTTGAAGATCCAGCGTCGGCGGGACGAGCTAACTATGGCTACACCTTC CSVEDPASAGRANYGYTF
NA NA TRBJ2-1 TRBV3-1/TRBV3-2 TGTGCCAGCAGCCGCCCCAGTAATGAGCAGTTCTTC CASSRPSNEQFF
NA NA TRBJ1-1 TRBV19 TGTGCCAGTAGTACAGTAACTGAAGCTTTCTTT CASSTVTEAFF
TRBD2 NA TRBJ2-7 TRBV28 TGTGCCAGCAGTTCACTAGCGGCGTCGGGGTCCTACGAGCAGTACTTC CASSSLAASGSYEQYF
TRBD2 NA TRBJ2-3 TRBV3-1/TRBV3-2 TGTGCCAGCAGCCAAGAAGCGGGAGGCGATACGCAGTATTTT CASSQEAGGDTQYF
NA NA TRBJ1-2 TRBV14 TGTGCCAGCAGCCAGGGAGCTAACTATGGCTACACCTTC CASSQGANYGYTF
NA NA TRBJ1-1 TRBV4-2 TGTGCCAGCAGCCAAGACGGGATTGAAGCTTTCTTT CASSQDGIEAFF
TRBD2 NA TRBJ2-3 TRBV7-2 TGTGCCAGCAGCTCTAGCGGGAGAGTCAGAGATACGCAGTATTTT CASSSSGRVRDTQYF
NA NA TRBJ1-5 TRBV5-8 TGTGCCAGCAGTAACAGGGCGAGGAGCAATCAGCCCCAGCATTTT CASSNRARSNQPQHF
TRBD2 NA TRBJ2-2 TRBV11-2 TGTGCCAGCAGCCCTAGGGGTAGCGGGAGCACCGGGGAGCTGTTTTTT CASSPRGSGSTGELFF
NA NA TRBJ1-1 TRBV9 TGTGCCAGCAGCGTAGGCGGGGGAGCGAACACTGAAGCTTTCTTT CASSVGGGANTEAFF
NA once TRBJ1-1 TRBV11-2 TGTGCCAGCAGCTTAGACGACACTGAAGCTTTCTTT CASSLDDTEAFF
TRBD1 NA TRBJ1-5 TRBV15 TGTGCCACCAGCGAAATGGGACAGGGGTTCGGCAATCAGCCCCAGCATTTT CATSEMGQGFGNQPQHF
NA NA TRBJ1-5 TRBV13 TGTGCCAGCAGCTTAGGGCGGGGGGACGTGGCCCAGCATTTT CASSLGRGDVAQHF
TRBD2 NA TRBJ2-7 TRBV28 TGTGCCAGCAGTTTGCCGGGACTAGGGTACGAGCAGTACTTC CASSLPGLGYEQYF
TRBD1 NA TRBJ1-2 TRBV24-1 TGTGCCACCAGTTACAGACAGGGGGTAGAGAACTATGGCTACACCTTC CATSYRQGVENYGYTF
NA NA TRBJ1-1 TRBV7-8 TGTGCCAGCAGCTTGGACGGTTGGGGCTACACTGAAGCTTTCTTT CASSLDGWGYTEAFF
NA once TRBJ1-4 TRBV7-9 TGTGCCAGCAGCCACCGCCCACAGGGATTGGGTGAAAAACTGTTTTTT CASSHRPQGLGEKLFF
NA once TRBJ1-2 TRBV28 TGTGCCAGCAGTCCACTCCAGGGTAACTATGGCTACACCTTC CASSPLQGNYGYTF
TRBD1 few TRBJ2-3 TRBV5-4 TGTGCCAGCAGGTTGGACAGGGGGGTCACAGATACGCAGTATTTT CASRLDRGVTDTQYF
NA NA TRBJ1-2 TRBV28 TGTGCCAGCAGTCAAGCGTGGGGCTACACCTTC CASSQAWGYTF
NA NA TRBJ2-1 TRBV2 TGTGCCAGCAAGGACGGGAGCTCCTACAATGAGCAGTTCTTC CASKDGSSYNEQFF